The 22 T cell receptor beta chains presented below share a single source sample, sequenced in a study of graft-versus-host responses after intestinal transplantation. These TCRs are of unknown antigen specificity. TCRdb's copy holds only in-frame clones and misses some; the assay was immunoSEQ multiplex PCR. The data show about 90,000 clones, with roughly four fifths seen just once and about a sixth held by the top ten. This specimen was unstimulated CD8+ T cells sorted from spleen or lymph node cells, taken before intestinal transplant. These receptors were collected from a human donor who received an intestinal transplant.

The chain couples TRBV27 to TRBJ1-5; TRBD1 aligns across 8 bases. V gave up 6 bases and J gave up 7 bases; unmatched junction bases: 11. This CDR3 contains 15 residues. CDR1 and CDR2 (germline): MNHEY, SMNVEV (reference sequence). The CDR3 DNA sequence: TGTGCCAGCAGCGAGGAAGGTCCAGGGGGCCAGCCCCAGCATTTT. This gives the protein CASSEEGPGGQPQHF.

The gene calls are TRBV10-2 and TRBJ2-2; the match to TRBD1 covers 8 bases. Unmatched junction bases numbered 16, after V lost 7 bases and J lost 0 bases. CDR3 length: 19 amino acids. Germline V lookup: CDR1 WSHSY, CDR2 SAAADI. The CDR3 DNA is TGCGCCAGCACCACCTGGACAGGGAGGAGATCCGCGAACACCGGGGAGCTGTTTTTT. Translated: CASTTWTGRRSANTGELFF.

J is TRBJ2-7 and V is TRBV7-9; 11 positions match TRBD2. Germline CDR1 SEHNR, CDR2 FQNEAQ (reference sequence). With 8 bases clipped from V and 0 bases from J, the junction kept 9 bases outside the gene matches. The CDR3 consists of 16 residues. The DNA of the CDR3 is TGTGCCAGCGCGGCTAGCGGGGGGCTAAGCTCCTACGAGCAGTACTTC. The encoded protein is CASAASGGLSSYEQYF.

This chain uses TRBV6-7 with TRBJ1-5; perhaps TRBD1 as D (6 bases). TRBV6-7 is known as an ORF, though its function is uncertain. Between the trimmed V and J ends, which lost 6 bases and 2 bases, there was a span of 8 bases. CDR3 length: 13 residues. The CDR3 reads CASRDSGNQPQHF. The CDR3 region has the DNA TGTGCCAGCAGGGACAGCGGCAATCAGCCCCAGCATTTT.

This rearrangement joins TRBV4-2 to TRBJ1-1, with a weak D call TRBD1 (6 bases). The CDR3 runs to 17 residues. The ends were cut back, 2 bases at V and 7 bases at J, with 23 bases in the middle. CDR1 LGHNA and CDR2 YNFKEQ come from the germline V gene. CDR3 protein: CASSQRPGQDRQNEAFF. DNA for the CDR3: TGTGCCAGCAGCCAACGCCCCGGGCAGGACAGACAGAATGAAGCTTTCTTT.

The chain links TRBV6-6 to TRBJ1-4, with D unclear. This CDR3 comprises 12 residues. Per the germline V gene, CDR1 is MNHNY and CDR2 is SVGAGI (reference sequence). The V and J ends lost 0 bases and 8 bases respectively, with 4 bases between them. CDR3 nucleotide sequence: TGTGCCAGCAGTTACTCCTTGGAAAAACTGTTTTTT. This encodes CASSYSLEKLFF.

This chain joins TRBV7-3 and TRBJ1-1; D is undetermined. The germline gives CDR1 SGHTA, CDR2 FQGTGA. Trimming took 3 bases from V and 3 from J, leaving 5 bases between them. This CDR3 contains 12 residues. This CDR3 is CASSFSDTEAFF. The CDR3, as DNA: TGTGCCAGCAGCTTCTCTGACACTGAAGCTTTCTTT. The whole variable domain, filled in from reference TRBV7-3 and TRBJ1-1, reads GAGVSQTPSNKVTEKGKYVELRCDPISGHTALYWYRQSLGQGPEFLIYFQGTGAADDSGLPNDRFFAVRPEGSVSTLKIQRTERGDSAVYLCASSFSDTEAFFGQGTRLTVV.

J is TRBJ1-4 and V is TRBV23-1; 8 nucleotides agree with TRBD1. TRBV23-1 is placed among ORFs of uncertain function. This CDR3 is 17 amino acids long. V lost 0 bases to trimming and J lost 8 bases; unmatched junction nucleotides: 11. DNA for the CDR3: TGCGCCAGCAGTCAATCTCCGGACAGGGAGTGCGTCGAAAAACTGTTTTTT. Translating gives CASSQSPDRECVEKLFF.

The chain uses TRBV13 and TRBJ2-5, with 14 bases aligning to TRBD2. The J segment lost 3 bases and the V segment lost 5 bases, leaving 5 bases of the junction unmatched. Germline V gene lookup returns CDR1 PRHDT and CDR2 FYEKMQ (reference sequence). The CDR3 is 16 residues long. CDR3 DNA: TGTGCCAGCAGCGCCGGGGGACTAGCGGGGGAAGAGACCCAGTACTTC. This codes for CASSAGGLAGEETQYF.

The CDR3 protein is CASSQSSYNEQFF. The CDR3 region has the DNA TGTGCCAGCAGTCAGTCGTCCTACAATGAGCAGTTCTTC. The chain is built from TRBV6-5 and TRBJ2-1; D remains ambiguous. This CDR3 spans 13 amino acids. Per germline, CDR1 MNHEY and CDR2 SVGAGI. Trimming cost V 5 bases and J 1 base, with 6 bases left between them.

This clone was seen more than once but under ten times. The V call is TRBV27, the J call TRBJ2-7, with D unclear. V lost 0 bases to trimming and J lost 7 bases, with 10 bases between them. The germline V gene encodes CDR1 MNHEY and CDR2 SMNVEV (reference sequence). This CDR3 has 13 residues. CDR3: CASSLSSLGEQYF. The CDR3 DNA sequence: TGTGCCAGCAGTTTATCCTCCCTTGGGGAGCAGTACTTC.

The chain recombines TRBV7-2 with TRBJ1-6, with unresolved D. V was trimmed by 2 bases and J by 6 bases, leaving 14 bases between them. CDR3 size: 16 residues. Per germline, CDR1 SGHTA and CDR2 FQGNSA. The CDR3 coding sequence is TGTGCCAGCAGCTTATGGTGGGCGGGTTCTAATTCACCCCTCCACTTT. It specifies CASSLWWAGSNSPLHF.

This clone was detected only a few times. The CDR3 sequence: CASSQERGGRETQYF. CDR3 DNA: TGCGCCAGCAGCCAAGAGCGGGGGGGCCGGGAGACCCAGTACTTC. The chain couples TRBV4-1 to TRBJ2-5; 9 bases agree with TRBD2. V lost 0 bases, J lost 5 bases, and 4 bases stayed unmatched. The CDR3 totals 15 residues. In germline, CDR1 is MGHRA, CDR2 YSYEKL.

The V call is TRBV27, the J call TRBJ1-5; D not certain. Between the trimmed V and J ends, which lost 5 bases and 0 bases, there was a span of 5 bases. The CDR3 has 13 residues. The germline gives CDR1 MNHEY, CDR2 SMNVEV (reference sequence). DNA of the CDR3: TGTGCCAGCAGTCCCTATAGCAATCAGCCCCAGCATTTT. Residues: CASSPYSNQPQHF.

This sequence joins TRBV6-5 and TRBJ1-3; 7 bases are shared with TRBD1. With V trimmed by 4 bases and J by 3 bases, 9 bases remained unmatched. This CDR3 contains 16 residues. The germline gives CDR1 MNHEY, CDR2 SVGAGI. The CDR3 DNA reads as TGTGCCAGCAGTTTGGAGGGGGCGAGTCATGGAAACACCATATATTTT. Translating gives CASSLEGASHGNTIYF.

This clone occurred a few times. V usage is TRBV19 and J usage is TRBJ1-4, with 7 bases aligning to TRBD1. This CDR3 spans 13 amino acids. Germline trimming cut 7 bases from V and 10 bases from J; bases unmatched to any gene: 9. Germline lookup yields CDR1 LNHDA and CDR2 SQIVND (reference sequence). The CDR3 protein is CASTLRGMGKLFF. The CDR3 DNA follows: TGTGCCAGTACTCTCAGGGGGATGGGAAAACTGTTTTTT.

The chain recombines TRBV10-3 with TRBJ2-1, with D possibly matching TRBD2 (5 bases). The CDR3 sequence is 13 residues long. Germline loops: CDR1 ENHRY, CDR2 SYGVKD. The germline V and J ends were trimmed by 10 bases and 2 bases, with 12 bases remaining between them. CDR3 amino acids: CATSEAAYNEQFF. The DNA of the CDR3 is TGTGCCACCTCGGAAGCGGCCTACAATGAGCAGTTCTTC.

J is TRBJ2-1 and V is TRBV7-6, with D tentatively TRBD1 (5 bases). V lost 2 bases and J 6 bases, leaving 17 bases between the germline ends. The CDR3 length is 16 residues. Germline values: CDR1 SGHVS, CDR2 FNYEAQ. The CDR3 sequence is CASSLQGFHPFNEQFF. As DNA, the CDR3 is TGTGCCAGCAGCTTACAGGGCTTCCACCCATTCAATGAGCAGTTCTTC.

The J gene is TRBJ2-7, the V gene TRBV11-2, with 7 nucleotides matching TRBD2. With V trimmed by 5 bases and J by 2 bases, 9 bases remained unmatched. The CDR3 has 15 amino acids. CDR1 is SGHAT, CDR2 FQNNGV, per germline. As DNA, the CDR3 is TGTGCCAGCAGCCCCCCGGTGGCGGGAGCCTACGAGCAGTACTTC. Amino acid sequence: CASSPPVAGAYEQYF.

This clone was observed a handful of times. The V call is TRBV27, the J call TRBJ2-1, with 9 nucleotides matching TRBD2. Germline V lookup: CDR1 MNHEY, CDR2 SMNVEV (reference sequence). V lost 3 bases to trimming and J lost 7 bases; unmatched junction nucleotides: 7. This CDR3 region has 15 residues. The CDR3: CASSFLGGRENEQFF. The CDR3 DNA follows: TGTGCCAGCAGTTTTCTCGGCGGGAGGGAAAATGAGCAGTTCTTC.

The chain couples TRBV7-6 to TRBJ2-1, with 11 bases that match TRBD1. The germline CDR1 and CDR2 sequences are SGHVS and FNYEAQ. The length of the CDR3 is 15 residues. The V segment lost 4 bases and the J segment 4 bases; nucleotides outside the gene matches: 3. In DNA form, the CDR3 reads TGTGCCAGCAGCTGGACAGGGGGCGCGTACAATGAGCAGTTCTTC. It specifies CASSWTGGAYNEQFF.

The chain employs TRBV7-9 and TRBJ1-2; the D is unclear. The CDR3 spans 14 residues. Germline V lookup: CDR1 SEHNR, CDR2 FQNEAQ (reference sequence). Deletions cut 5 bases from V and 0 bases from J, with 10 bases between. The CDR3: CASSIEPSNYGYTF. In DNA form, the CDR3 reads TGTGCCAGCAGCATAGAACCTTCTAACTATGGCTACACCTTC.